Detailed here is one TCR beta chain. Its target antigen remains unknown. Base qualities are missing; no much larger clone stands one base away. The library was made by PCR. DNA from cultured CD4+ T cells underwent TCR sequencing with the Oncomine TCR Beta short-read assay at the Johns Hopkins FTIC core. The QIAamp micro DNA kit was used to extract genomic DNA from the cultured CD4+ T cells. Oncomine TCR Beta libraries made from cultured CD4+ T cells were pooled using unique dual indexes and sequenced on an Illumina iSeq 100. Per the original workflow: Non-productive sequences were removed, and CDR3s that did not start with C, did not end with F or W, or were shorter than 7 amino acids were discarded. The MANAFEST web application was used to identify antigen-specific clonotypes by comparing peptide-stimulated wells against reference wells and other culture wells. For a clone to be called positive, the clone needed an FDR below 0.05, an odds ratio above 5, and a productive frequency above 0.1% in at least two of three replicate wells. Clonotypes that were significantly expanded in both SARS-CoV-2 spike wells and at least one common cold coronavirus spike condition were defined as cross-reactive. Using R version 3.6.1, CDR3 homology was evaluated through Levenshtein distances (stringdist) along with unrooted phylogenetic trees (ape). Using fastp at Q25 and MiXCR, TCRdb reprocessed the public reads and kept productive beta chains. Identical CDR3 protein sequences are pooled into one entry, listed with their most common genes and DNA. For this entry, the V and J calls and clone size follow TCRdb and not the study's own pipeline. In this sample the table shows about 9,700 distinct CDR3 sequences, around 62% of which occur a single time. The top ten hold under 35% of the sample.

The treatment or condition label here, explained by the study, means: approximately nine-day PBMC culture with coronavirus spike peptide pools or control peptides (ViraFEST assay). The study used the ViraFEST assay, which expanded antigen-specific T cells with peptide pools and then identified expanded clonotypes by TCR sequencing. The convalescent patients' positive SARS-CoV-2 PCR tests were from March to December 2020, which was before the Alpha, Beta and Delta variants emerged in the United States. PBMCs were cultured at about 2 million per well in IMDM supplemented with 5% human AB serum and around 10 IU/ml IL-2, with roughly 9.5 ug/ml peptide pools added. Half of the culture medium was replaced with fresh IL-2-containing medium on days 3 and 7. Once the cells had been in culture for 10 days, the EasySep CD4+ T cell isolation kit was used to isolate CD4+ T cells by negative selection. Ficoll-Paque Plus gradient centrifugation was used to isolate PBMCs from whole blood, and the isolated PBMCs were then either used fresh or cryopreserved at -140C. Triplicate wells were generally used for each culture condition.

At the junction V is shortened by 5 bases and J by 4 bases, with 14 bases in between. Sequences MDHEN (CDR1) and SYDVKM (CDR2) are obtained from the germline V gene. The CDR3 contains 14 residues, cysteine and phenylalanine counted. The sequence is cut down to CDR3 DNA, 42 bases in frame from base 1. The sample is drawn from a study of vaccination and CD4 T cells after COVID-19 (dated by TCRdb to 2022 to 2024). Regarding the complete study: Convalescent patients had a positive SARS-CoV-2 result on nasal swab PCR, and of these patients, several had mild disease and one had severe disease. In the convalescent cohort there were six males and four females, among whom were two Hispanic individuals, seven Caucasians, two Asians and one multiracial person. Participants got two doses of the Pfizer-BioNTech BNT162b2 vaccine (n=8) or two doses of the Moderna mRNA-1273 vaccine (n=2). Post-COVID blood samples were collected from convalescent patients a median of roughly 100 days after diagnosis, with a range of about 30 to 161 days. The time from the second vaccine dose to post-vaccine blood sampling had a median of roughly 70 days and ranged from about 14 to 241 days. Overlapping spike peptide pools from SARS-CoV-2 and from the common cold coronaviruses HCoV-NL63, HCoV-OC43 and HCoV-229E were used as culture stimuli. As controls, cultures received a CEFX viral epitope pool (the positive control), an HIV-1 Nef peptide pool (the negative control), or no peptide at all. In ten to eleven COVID-19 convalescent patients and a handful of infection-naive healthy vaccine recipients, the spike-specific CD4+ TCR repertoire before mRNA vaccination was compared with the repertoire after mRNA vaccination.

The study at large found these results: Of the vaccine-specific clones found in convalescent patients, nearly all (304 of 307) were mono-reactive for SARS-CoV-2 spike instead of being cross-reactive with common cold coronaviruses. Only a relatively small number of convalescent patients were included in the study, and early timepoints following natural infection were not analyzed. Among the post-vaccine SARS-CoV-2-reactive clones in convalescent patients, a median approximately 86% showed up only after vaccination, which suggests vaccine-specific priming. The median number of SARS-CoV-2-reactive clonotypes rose from 20 to 25 after infection to roughly 38 after vaccination, but the change was not significant.

The sequenced material came from CD4+ T cells from blood, cultured in vitro. The chain couples TRBV28 to TRBJ1-2, with the identity of the D gene unclear. This clonotype originated in a human donor who had recovered from COVID-19. CDR3 region: CASSPRTSGYGYTF. The nucleotide sequence is TGTGCCAGCAGTCCCAGGACCTCTGGCTATGGCTACACCTTC.